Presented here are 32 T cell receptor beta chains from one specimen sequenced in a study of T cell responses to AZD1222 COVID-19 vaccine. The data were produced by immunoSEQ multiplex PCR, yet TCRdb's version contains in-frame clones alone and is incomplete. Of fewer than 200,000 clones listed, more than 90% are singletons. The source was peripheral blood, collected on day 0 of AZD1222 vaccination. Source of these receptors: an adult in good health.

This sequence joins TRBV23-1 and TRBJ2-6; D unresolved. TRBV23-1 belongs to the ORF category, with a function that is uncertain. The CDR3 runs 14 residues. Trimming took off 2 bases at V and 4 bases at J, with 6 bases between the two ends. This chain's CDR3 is CASSQRGGANVLTF. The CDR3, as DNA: TGCGCCAGCAGTCAACGAGGAGGGGCCAACGTCCTGACTTTC.

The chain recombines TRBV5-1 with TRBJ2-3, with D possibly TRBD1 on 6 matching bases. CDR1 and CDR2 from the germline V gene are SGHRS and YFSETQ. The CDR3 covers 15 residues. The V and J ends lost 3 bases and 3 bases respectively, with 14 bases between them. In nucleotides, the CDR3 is TGCGCCAGCAGCTCAGGGGCTTCAGGGACAGATACGCAGTATTTT. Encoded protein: CASSSGASGTDTQYF.

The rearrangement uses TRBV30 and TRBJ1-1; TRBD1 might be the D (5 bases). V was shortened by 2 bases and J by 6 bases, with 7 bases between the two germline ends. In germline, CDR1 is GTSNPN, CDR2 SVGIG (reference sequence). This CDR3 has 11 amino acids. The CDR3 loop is CAWSMGPEAFF. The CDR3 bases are TGTGCCTGGAGTATGGGACCTGAAGCTTTCTTT.

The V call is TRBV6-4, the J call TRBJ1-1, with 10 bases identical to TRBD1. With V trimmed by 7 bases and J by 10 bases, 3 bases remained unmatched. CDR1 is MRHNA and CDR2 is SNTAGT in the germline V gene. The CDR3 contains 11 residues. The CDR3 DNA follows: TGTGCCAGCACCGGACAGGGGGGAGCTTTCTTT. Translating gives CASTGQGGAFF.

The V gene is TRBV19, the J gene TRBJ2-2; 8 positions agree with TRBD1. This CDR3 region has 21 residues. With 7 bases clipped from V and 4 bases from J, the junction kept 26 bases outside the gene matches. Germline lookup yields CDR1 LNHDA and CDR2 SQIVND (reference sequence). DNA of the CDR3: TGTGCCAGTACCACCGTACTCCCCAGGACAGGGCAATTCAGGGTCACCGGGGAGCTGTTTTTT. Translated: CASTTVLPRTGQFRVTGELFF.

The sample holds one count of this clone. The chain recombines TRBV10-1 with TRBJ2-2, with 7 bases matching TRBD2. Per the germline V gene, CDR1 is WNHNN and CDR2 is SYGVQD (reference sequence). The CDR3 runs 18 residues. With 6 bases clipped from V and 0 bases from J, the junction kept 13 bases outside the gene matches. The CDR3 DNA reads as TGCGCCAGCAGCGACCCCCTTGCGGGGGTGACGAACACCGGGGAGCTGTTTTTT. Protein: CASSDPLAGVTNTGELFF.

The CDR3 here is CATSLRTVSGNTIYF. The CDR3 coding sequence is TGTGCCACCAGCCTGCGGACGGTCTCTGGAAACACCATATATTTT. This chain joins TRBV15 and TRBJ1-3; D gene unclear. Germline loops: CDR1 LNHNV, CDR2 YYDKDF (reference sequence). Trimming took off 5 bases at V and 0 bases at J, with 11 bases between the two ends. CDR3 length equals 15 residues.

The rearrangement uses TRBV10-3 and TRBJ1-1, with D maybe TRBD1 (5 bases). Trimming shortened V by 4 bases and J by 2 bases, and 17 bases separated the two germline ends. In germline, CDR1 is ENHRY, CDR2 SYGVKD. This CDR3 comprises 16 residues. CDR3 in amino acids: CAISGYSRGDNTEAFF. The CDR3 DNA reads TGTGCCATCAGTGGCTACTCTAGGGGAGATAACACTGAAGCTTTCTTT.

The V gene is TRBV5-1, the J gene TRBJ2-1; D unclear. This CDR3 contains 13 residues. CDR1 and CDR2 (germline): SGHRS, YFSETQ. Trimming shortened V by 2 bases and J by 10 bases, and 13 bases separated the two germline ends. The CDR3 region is CASSFPVDGEQFF. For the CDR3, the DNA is TGCGCCAGCAGCTTCCCCGTGGACGGCGAGCAGTTCTTC.

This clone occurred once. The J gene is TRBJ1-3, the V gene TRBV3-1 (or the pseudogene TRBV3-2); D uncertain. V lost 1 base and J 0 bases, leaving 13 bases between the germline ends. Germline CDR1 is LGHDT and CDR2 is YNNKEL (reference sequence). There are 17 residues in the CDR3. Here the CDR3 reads CASSQARSSLSGNTIYF. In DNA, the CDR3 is TGTGCCAGCAGCCAAGCGCGGAGCAGCCTCTCTGGAAACACCATATATTTT.

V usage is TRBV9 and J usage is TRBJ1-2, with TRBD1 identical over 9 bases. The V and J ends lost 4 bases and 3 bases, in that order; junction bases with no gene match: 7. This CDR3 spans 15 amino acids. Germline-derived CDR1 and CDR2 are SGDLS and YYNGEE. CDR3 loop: CASSPGTGRDYGYTF. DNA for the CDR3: TGTGCCAGCAGCCCGGGGACAGGGCGGGACTATGGCTACACCTTC.

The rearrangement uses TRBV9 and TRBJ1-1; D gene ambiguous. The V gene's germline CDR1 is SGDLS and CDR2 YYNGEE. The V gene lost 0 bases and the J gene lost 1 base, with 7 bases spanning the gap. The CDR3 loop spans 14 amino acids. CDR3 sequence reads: CASSVDWGNTEAFF. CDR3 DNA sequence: TGTGCCAGCAGCGTAGATTGGGGGAACACTGAAGCTTTCTTT.

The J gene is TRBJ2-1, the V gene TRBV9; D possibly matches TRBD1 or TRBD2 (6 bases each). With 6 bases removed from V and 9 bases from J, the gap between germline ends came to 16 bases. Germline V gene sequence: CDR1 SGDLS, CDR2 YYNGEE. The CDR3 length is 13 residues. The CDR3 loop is CASTPWGAGEQFF. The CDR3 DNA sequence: TGTGCCAGCACCCCCTGGGGGGCGGGTGAGCAGTTCTTC.

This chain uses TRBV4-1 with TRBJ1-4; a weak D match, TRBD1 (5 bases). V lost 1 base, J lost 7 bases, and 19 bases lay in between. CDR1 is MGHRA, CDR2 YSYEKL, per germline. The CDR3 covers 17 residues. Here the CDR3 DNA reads TGCGCCAGCAGCCAAGGGTTGGGGCAGGCGTTTTCTGAAAAACTGTTTTTT. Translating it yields CASSQGLGQAFSEKLFF.

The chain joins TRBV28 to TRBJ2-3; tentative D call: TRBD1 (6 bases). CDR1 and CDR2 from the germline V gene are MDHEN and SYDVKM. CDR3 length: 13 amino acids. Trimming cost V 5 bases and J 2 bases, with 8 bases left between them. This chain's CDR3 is CASSGQPTDTQYF. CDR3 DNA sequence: TGTGCCAGCAGTGGACAGCCCACAGATACGCAGTATTTT.

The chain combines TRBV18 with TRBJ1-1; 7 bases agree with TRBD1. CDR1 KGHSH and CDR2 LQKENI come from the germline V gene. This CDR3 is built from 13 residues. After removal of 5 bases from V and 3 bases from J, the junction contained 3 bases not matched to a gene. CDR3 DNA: TGTGCCAGCTCATTAGACAGGGACACTGAAGCTTTCTTT. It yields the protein CASSLDRDTEAFF.

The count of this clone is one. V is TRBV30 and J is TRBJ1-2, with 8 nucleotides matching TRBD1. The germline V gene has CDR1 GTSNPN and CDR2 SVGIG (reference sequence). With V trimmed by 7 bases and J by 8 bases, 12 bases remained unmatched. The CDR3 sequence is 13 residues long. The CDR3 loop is CAFLVTGDQGYTF. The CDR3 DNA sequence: TGTGCCTTTCTTGTGACAGGGGATCAGGGCTACACCTTC. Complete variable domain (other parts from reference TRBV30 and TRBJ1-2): SQTIHQWPATLVQPVGSPLSLECTVEGTSNPNLYWYRQAAGRGLQLLFYSVGIGQISSEVPQNLSASRPQDRQFILSSKKLLLSDSGFYLCAFLVTGDQGYTFGSGTRLTVV.

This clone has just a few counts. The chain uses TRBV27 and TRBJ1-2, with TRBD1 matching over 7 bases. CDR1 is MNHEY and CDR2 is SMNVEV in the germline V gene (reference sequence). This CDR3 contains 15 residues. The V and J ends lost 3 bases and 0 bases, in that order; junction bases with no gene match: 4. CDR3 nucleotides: TGTGCCAGCAGTTTTAGGGGGCCTTCTAACTATGGCTACACCTTC. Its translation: CASSFRGPSNYGYTF.

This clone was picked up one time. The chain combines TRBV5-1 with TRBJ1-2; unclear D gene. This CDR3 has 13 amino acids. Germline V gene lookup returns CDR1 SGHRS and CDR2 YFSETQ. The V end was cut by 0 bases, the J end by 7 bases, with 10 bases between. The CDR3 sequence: CASSLAGKGGYTF. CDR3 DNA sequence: TGCGCCAGCAGCTTGGCCGGCAAGGGTGGCTACACCTTC. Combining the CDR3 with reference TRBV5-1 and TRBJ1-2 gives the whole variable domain KAGVTQTPRYLIKTRGQQVTLSCSPISGHRSVSWYQQTPGQGLQFLFEYFSETQRNKGNFPGRFSGRQFSNSRSEMNVSTLELGDSALYLCASSLAGKGGYTFGSGTRLTVV.

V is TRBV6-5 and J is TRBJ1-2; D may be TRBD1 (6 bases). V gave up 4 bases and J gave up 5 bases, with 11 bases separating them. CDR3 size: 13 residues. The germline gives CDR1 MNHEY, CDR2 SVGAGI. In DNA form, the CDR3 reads TGTGCCAGCAGTTCCACCGGGACATATGGCTACACCTTC. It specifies CASSSTGTYGYTF.

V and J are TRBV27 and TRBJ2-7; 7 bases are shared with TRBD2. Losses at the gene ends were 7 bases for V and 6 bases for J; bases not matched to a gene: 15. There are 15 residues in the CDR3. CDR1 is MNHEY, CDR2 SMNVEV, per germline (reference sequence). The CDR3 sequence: CASNAVEAGVREQYF. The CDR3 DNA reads TGTGCCAGCAACGCCGTAGAGGCGGGAGTACGCGAGCAGTACTTC.

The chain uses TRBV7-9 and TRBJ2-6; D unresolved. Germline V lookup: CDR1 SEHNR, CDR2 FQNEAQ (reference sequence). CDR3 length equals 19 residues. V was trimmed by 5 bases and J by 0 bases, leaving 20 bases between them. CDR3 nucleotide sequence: TGTGCCAGCAGCCTTATGCGTTTGGGCAGAACCTCTGGGGCCAACGTCCTGACTTTC. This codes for CASSLMRLGRTSGANVLTF.

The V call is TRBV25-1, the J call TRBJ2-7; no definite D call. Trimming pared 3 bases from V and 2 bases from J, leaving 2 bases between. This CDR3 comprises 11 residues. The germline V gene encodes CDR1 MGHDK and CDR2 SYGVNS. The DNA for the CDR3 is TGTGCCAGCAGTGATACCTACGAGCAGTACTTC. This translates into CASSDTYEQYF.

The CDR3 protein is CASSLTSGIFYEQYF. In DNA, the CDR3 is TGCGCCAGCAGCCTTACTAGCGGGATCTTCTACGAGCAGTACTTC. V and J are TRBV4-1 and TRBJ2-7; TRBD2 agrees at 10 bases. Looked up from germline, CDR1 is MGHRA and CDR2 is YSYEKL. V lost 4 bases and J lost 3; bases outside the gene matches: 6. The CDR3 runs to 15 residues.

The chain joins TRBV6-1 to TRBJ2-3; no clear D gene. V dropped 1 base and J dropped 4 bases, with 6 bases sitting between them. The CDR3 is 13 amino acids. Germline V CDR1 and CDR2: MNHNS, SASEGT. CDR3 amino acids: CASSEVTPDTQYF. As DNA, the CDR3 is TGTGCCAGCAGTGAAGTGACCCCAGATACGCAGTATTTT.

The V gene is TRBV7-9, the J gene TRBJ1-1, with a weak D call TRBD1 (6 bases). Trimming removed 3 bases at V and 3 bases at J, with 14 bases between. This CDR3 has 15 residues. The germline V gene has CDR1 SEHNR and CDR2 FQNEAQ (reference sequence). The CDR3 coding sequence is TGTGCCAGCAGCTTTTCGGGGGCGAGGGACACTGAAGCTTTCTTT. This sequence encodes CASSFSGARDTEAFF.

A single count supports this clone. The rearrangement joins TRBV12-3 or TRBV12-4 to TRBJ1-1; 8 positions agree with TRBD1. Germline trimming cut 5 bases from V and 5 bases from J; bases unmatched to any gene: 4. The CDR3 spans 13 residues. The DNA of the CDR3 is TGTGCCAGCAGTCCAGGGGGCGGTACTGAAGCTTTCTTT. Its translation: CASSPGGGTEAFF.

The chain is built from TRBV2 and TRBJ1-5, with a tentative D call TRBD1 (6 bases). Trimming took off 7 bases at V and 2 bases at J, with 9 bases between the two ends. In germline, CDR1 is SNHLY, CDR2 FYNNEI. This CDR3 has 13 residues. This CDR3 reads CASTDRRNQPQHF. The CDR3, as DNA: TGTGCCAGCACCGACAGGCGCAATCAGCCCCAGCATTTT. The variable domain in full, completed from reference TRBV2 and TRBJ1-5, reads EPEVTQTPSHQVTQMGQEVILRCVPISNHLYFYWYRQILGQKVEFLVSFYNNEISEKSEIFDDQFSVERPDGSNFTLKIRSTKLEDSAMYFCASTDRRNQPQHFGDGTRLSIL.

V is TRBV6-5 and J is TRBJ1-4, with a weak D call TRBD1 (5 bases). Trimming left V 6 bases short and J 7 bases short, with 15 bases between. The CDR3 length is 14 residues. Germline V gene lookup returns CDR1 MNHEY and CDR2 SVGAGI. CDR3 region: CASSPTSGREKLFF. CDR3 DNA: TGTGCCAGCAGCCCCACCTCGGGGCGTGAAAAACTGTTTTTT.

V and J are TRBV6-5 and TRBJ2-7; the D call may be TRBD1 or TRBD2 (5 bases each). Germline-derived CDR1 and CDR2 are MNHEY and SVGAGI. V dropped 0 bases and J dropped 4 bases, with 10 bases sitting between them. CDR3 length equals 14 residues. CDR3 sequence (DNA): TGTGCCAGCAGTTACTCTACGGGGCGGTACGAGCAGTACTTC. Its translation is CASSYSTGRYEQYF.

The DNA of the CDR3 is TGTGCCAGCAGCTTCAGGGATACCGGGGAGCTGTTTTTT. Translation: CASSFRDTGELFF. The chain recombines TRBV5-4 with TRBJ2-2; D possibly corresponds to TRBD1 (5 bases). Germline CDR1 and CDR2: SGHNT and YYREEE (reference sequence). Trimming cost V 2 bases and J 5 bases, with 7 bases left between them. CDR3 length: 13 amino acids.

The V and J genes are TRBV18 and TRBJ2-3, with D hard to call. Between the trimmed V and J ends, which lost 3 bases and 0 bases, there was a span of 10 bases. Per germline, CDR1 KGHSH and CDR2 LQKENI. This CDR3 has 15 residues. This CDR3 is CASSPGYRSTDTQYF. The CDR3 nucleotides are TGTGCCAGCTCACCGGGGTATCGGAGCACAGATACGCAGTATTTT.